Shown below are 21 T cell receptor beta chains from a single sample sequenced in a study of molecular identifiers for immune sequencing clone quantification. One entry per CDR3 protein results from TCRdb running MiXCR on the PCR reads. Among approximately 100,000 distinct CDR3 sequences listed, roughly a third were seen once. Sequenced sample: naive CD8+ T cells from blood, with Jurkat cell RNA spiked in. The subset here: FACS-sorted CD8+CD4-CCR7+CD45RA+ naive T cells. The receptors shown here come from a human donor in good health. Some libraries in this study had Jurkat cell RNA spiked in.

The V gene is TRBV6-6, the J gene TRBJ2-3; D might be TRBD1 or TRBD2, each matching 5 bases. Trimming pared 10 bases from V and 1 base from J, leaving 12 bases between. This CDR3 is built from 13 residues. CDR1 and CDR2 (germline): MNHNY, SVGAGI (reference sequence). CDR3 in DNA: TGTGCCAACCAGGGAGAAGGCACAGATACGCAGTATTTT. Translating it yields CANQGEGTDTQYF.

Points on this clonotype: A much larger clone differs by one base, so this may be a read error. CDR3 DNA: TGTGCCCGCAGTGCCCTAACTAGCGGCGGTTTCTACGAGCAGTACTTC. Its translation: CARSALTSGGFYEQYF. V is TRBV28 and J is TRBJ2-7, with 8 positions matching TRBD2. Germline V gene sequence: CDR1 MDHEN, CDR2 SYDVKM. The CDR3 runs 16 residues.

This clonotype has just a few counts. V usage is TRBV11-1 and J usage is TRBJ1-1; TRBD1 might be the D (5 bases). The CDR3 length is 14 residues. V lost 5 bases to trimming and J lost 4 bases, with 14 bases between them. Germline V gene lookup returns CDR1 SGHAT and CDR2 FQDESV (reference sequence). The CDR3 protein is CASSPIGDSTEAFF. CDR3 sequence (DNA): TGTGCCAGCAGCCCAATCGGAGACAGCACTGAAGCTTTCTTT.

In this sample, this clonotype turned up a few times. DNA of the CDR3: TGTGCCAGCAGCTTAGACCGCACCCCTAGCGGGAAGGGATCAGATACGCAGTATTTT. Amino acids: CASSLDRTPSGKGSDTQYF. The chain combines TRBV11-3 with TRBJ2-3; 9 bases match TRBD2. The germline gives CDR1 SGHNT, CDR2 YENEEA. V dropped 0 bases and J dropped 4; count of bases not matched to a gene: 14. This CDR3 contains 19 residues.

This clonotype has more than one count but fewer than ten. The chain has TRBV3-1 and TRBJ2-3; the D gene is possibly TRBD2 (5 bases). This CDR3 contains 18 residues. CDR1 and CDR2 from the germline V gene are LGHDT and YNNKEL (reference sequence). The ends were cut back, 4 bases at V and 2 bases at J, with 22 bases in the middle. CDR3 bases: TGTGCCAGCAGCCCTTCCGCCGGGAACATACTTCTCACAGATACGCAGTATTTT. Protein: CASSPSAGNILLTDTQYF.

This clonotype was detected a few times. J is TRBJ2-5 and V is TRBV12-3 or TRBV12-4; 11 nucleotides agree with TRBD1. The junction had 6 bases not matched to a gene; V was cut back by 0 bases and J by 3 bases. This CDR3 is built from 17 residues. In nucleotides, the CDR3 is TGTGCCAGCAGTTTAGCGCTGGGACAGGGGGAAGAAGAGACCCAGTACTTC. Its protein product is CASSLALGQGEEETQYF.

A few counts support this clonotype. The chain carries TRBV20-1 and TRBJ2-4; the D gene could be TRBD1 or TRBD2 (6 bases each). This CDR3 is built from 18 residues. Germline V lookup: CDR1 DFQATT, CDR2 SNEGSKA (reference sequence). V was pared by 6 bases and J by 1 base, with 25 bases between. Written as DNA, the CDR3 is TGCAGTGCCCCATCGACTCACTTAGGGGGGATTGCCAAAAACATTCAGTACTTC. Amino acids: CSAPSTHLGGIAKNIQYF.

This clonotype came up many times. The V call is TRBV7-2, the J call TRBJ2-7; no clear D gene. The V end was cut by 5 bases, the J end by 3 bases, with 11 bases between. Germline V lookup: CDR1 SGHTA, CDR2 FQGNSA. The CDR3 is 13 residues long. Written as DNA, the CDR3 is TGTGCCAGCAGCCCACCCGGCTTCTACGAGCAGTACTTC. This encodes CASSPPGFYEQYF.

This clonotype was seen more than once but under ten times. The chain joins TRBV29-1 to TRBJ2-7; 7 bases fit TRBD1. V lost 7 bases, J lost 7 bases, and 10 bases stayed unmatched. Germline lookup yields CDR1 SQVTM and CDR2 ANQGSEA. The CDR3 covers 12 residues. CDR3 sequence: CSALGQFLEQYF. The CDR3 DNA sequence: TGCAGCGCCCTGGGACAGTTCTTAGAGCAGTACTTC.

This clonotype has only a few counts. The chain links TRBV3-1 to TRBJ1-1; TRBD1 is a possible D gene (5 bases). This CDR3 contains 14 residues. CDR1 LGHDT and CDR2 YNNKEL come from the germline V gene (reference sequence). V was cut by 4 bases and J by 4 bases, with 13 bases left in between. CDR3 nucleotide sequence: TGTGCCAGCAGCCCGGGGGGGGTTGCCACTGAAGCTTTCTTT. Protein sequence: CASSPGGVATEAFF. Drawing the rest from reference TRBV3-1 and TRBJ1-1, the complete variable domain is DTAVSQTPKYLVTQMGNDKSIKCEQNLGHDTMYWYKQDSKKFLKIMFSYNNKELIINETVPNRFSPKSPDKAHLNLHINSLELGDSAVYFCASSPGGVATEAFFGQGTRLTVV.

This clonotype appeared many times. The chain employs TRBV28 and TRBJ2-5; a possible D gene is TRBD1 (5 bases). The CDR3 sequence is 13 residues long. The germline CDR1 and CDR2 sequences are MDHEN and SYDVKM. V gave up 10 bases and J gave up 5 bases, with 17 bases separating them. CDR3 loop: CATPLQGSETQYF. In nucleotides, the CDR3 is TGTGCCACTCCACTGCAGGGTAGCGAGACCCAGTACTTC.

With respect to this clonotype: A much larger clone differs by one base, so this may be a read error. The CDR3 loop reads CASSCVIPSEYGYTF. The DNA of the CDR3 is TGTGCCAGCAGCTGTGTAATCCCCAGTGAATATGGCTACACCTTC. The chain recombines TRBV7-2 with TRBJ1-2; D not certain. The CDR3 totals 15 residues. Germline lookup yields CDR1 SGHTA and CDR2 FQGNSA. The V and J ends lost 4 bases and 5 bases respectively, with 17 bases between them.

This clonotype has a handful of counts. J is TRBJ2-2 and V is TRBV6-2 or TRBV6-3, with D perhaps matching TRBD1 (5 bases). Germline V CDR1 and CDR2: MNHEY, SVGEGT. The CDR3 length is 15 residues. Trimming removed 2 bases from V and 3 bases from J, with 10 bases in between. The CDR3 loop is CASSYVGADTGELFF. The CDR3, as DNA: TGTGCCAGCAGTTACGTAGGGGCCGACACCGGGGAGCTGTTTTTT.

This clonotype was found once. V usage is TRBV27 and J usage is TRBJ2-1; weak D call: TRBD2 (8 bases). Trimming removed 8 bases at V and 7 bases at J, with 18 bases between. The germline CDR1 and CDR2 sequences are MNHEY and SMNVEV (reference sequence). CDR3 length: 14 residues. CDR3 sequence (DNA): TGTGCCAGCGCAACCCGGGAGGGGGCGAATGAGCAGTTCTTC. This codes for CASATREGANEQFF.

This clonotype occurred many times. This chain joins TRBV27 and TRBJ1-1; D gene uncertain. The germline gives CDR1 MNHEY, CDR2 SMNVEV (reference sequence). V was shortened by 3 bases and J by 5 bases, with 16 bases between the two germline ends. CDR3 size: 15 residues. DNA of the CDR3: TGTGCCAGCAGTTTGTCCGGCCCGGCAGTGACTGAAGCTTTCTTT. Amino acid sequence: CASSLSGPAVTEAFF.

This clonotype was counted a few times. V is TRBV14 and J is TRBJ2-3; maybe TRBD1 (5 bases). The V gene lost 0 bases and the J gene lost 3 bases, with 13 bases spanning the gap. CDR1 SGHDN and CDR2 FVKESK come from the germline V gene. This CDR3 is built from 16 residues. The CDR3 protein is CASSQERGYETDTQYF. CDR3 in DNA: TGTGCCAGCAGCCAAGAAAGGGGTTATGAGACAGATACGCAGTATTTT.

Concerning this clonotype itself: One end of the junction is discordant with germline, which a read error may explain. The genes are TRBV5-1 and TRBJ1-4; 11 nucleotides match TRBD1. Germline V gene sequence: CDR1 SGHRS, CDR2 YFSETQ. This CDR3 comprises 14 residues. The CDR3 sequence is CACSLDRGPEKLFF. The CDR3, as DNA: TGCGCCTGCAGCTTGGACAGGGGGCCTGAAAAACTGTTTTTT.

The rearrangement joins TRBV20-1 to TRBJ2-7, with 9 bases fitting TRBD1. V was clipped by 3 bases and J by 3 bases; unmatched bases: 0. Germline CDR1 DFQATT, CDR2 SNEGSKA (reference sequence). This CDR3 comprises 12 residues. The CDR3 is CSARGQGYEQYF. The CDR3 DNA is TGCAGTGCTAGGGGACAGGGCTACGAGCAGTACTTC.

This chain joins TRBV19 and TRBJ1-2; TRBD1 agrees at 7 bases. Germline V CDR1 and CDR2: LNHDA, SQIVND (reference sequence). This CDR3 has 15 amino acids. V was pared by 9 bases and J by 2 bases, with 12 bases of the junction left unmatched. The CDR3 DNA reads TGTGCCAGGAGTGCCCAGGGGACAGAAAACTATGGCTACACCTTC. Its protein is CARSAQGTENYGYTF.

About this clonotype: The conserved closing phenylalanine or tryptophan is absent in this CDR3, likely reflecting a read error. V and J are TRBV7-9 and TRBJ2-7, with D possibly being TRBD1 (5 bases). Trimming took off 4 bases at V and 0 bases at J, with 19 bases between the two ends. Germline V lookup: CDR1 SEHNR, CDR2 FQNEAQ (reference sequence). The CDR3 is made up of 17 amino acids. CDR3 sequence: CASSSPHKGPLSYEQYY. In nucleotides, the CDR3 is TGTGCCAGCAGCTCCCCGCACAAGGGGCCCCTCTCCTACGAGCAGTACTAC.

This clonotype has a single count. No conserved phenylalanine or tryptophan ends this CDR3, so it is likely a read error. The chain combines TRBV2 with TRBJ1-1; D gene uncertain. V was shortened by 6 bases and J by 4 bases, with 9 bases between the two germline ends. CDR1 is SNHLY and CDR2 is FYNNEI in the germline V gene. The CDR3 extends over 12 amino acids. In DNA, the CDR3 is TGTGCCAGCAGGGGGATTTCCACTGAAGCTTTCTAT. Its protein product is CASRGISTEAFY.